These 8 T cell receptor beta chains were sequenced from one sample in a study of cytomegalovirus exposure and HLA in healthy donors. PCR primers comprised 60 Vbeta and 13 Jbeta primers. Data came from immunoSEQ multiplex PCR; TCRdb stores just in-frame clones and leaves some out. The sample yields fewer than 150,000 clones, around 80% seen once. Sequencing used PBMCs. The receptors come from a man between 40 and 49 years old in good health and CMV-seropositive.

This clone was found a few times. The genes are TRBV19 and TRBJ1-2, with D possibly TRBD1 on 6 matching bases. Germline V gene sequence: CDR1 LNHDA, CDR2 SQIVND (reference sequence). The CDR3 is 13 residues long. V was pared by 4 bases and J by 5 bases, with 11 bases between. The CDR3 loop reads CASSSPDRYGYTF. In DNA form, the CDR3 reads TGTGCCAGTAGTAGCCCCGACAGGTATGGCTACACCTTC.

The chain uses TRBV5-6 and TRBJ2-7; no clear D gene. V was pared by 4 bases and J by 4 bases, with 9 bases between. Germline V lookup: CDR1 SGHDT, CDR2 YYEEEE. The CDR3 has 12 amino acids. CDR3 sequence (DNA): TGTGCCAGCAGCGCACAGATGTACGAGCAGTACTTC. Protein product: CASSAQMYEQYF.

This clone was counted a few times. The J gene is TRBJ2-7, the V gene TRBV27; D not resolved. V was clipped by 5 bases and J by 3 bases, with 11 bases between them. CDR1 and CDR2 (germline): MNHEY, SMNVEV (reference sequence). The CDR3 has 13 amino acids. CDR3 DNA: TGTGCCAGCAGTACCGGTCCATACTACGAGCAGTACTTC. It codes for CASSTGPYYEQYF.

Only a few counts were recorded for this clone. The sample contains more than one DNA sequence encoding this CDR3. The genes are TRBV7-2 and TRBJ1-1; the D gene is possibly TRBD1 (5 bases). Germline assignment: CDR1 SGHTA and CDR2 FQGNSA. Trimming pared 5 bases from V and 4 bases from J, leaving 14 bases between. The length of the CDR3 is 14 residues. This CDR3 is CASSPAGVGTEAFF. CDR3 coding DNA: TGTGCCAGCAGCCCAGCGGGGGTGGGCACTGAAGCTTTCTTT.

This clone was seen only a few times. The V and J genes are TRBV5-1 and TRBJ2-3; 12 bases agree with TRBD2. CDR1 is SGHRS and CDR2 is YFSETQ in the germline V gene. The CDR3 length is 16 residues. J gave up 5 bases and V 0 bases, and 4 bases lay outside the gene matches. The CDR3 reads CASSLAKLAGGDTQYF. CDR3 in DNA: TGCGCCAGCAGCTTGGCCAAACTAGCGGGGGGAGATACGCAGTATTTT.

The CDR3 DNA is TGCGCCAGCAGCTATCGACTAGCGGGAGGCACCACAGATACGCAGTATTTT. It encodes CASSYRLAGGTTDTQYF. The rearrangement joins TRBV5-1 to TRBJ2-3; TRBD2 aligns across 13 bases. The CDR3 runs 17 residues. With V trimmed by 3 bases and J by 2 bases, 6 bases remained unmatched. Germline CDR1 reads SGHRS; CDR2 reads YFSETQ.

The chain recombines TRBV4-1 with TRBJ2-1, with 10 bases matching TRBD2. V dropped 4 bases and J dropped 5; count of bases not matched to a gene: 5. Germline CDR1 is MGHRA and CDR2 is YSYEKL. The CDR3 is 15 residues long. The CDR3 region has the DNA TGCGCCAGCAGCCCTTCCGGGACTAGCGACAATGAGCAGTTCTTC. Encoded protein: CASSPSGTSDNEQFF.

V usage is TRBV5-1 and J usage is TRBJ1-1; 7 positions agree with TRBD1. Germline CDR1 SGHRS, CDR2 YFSETQ. This CDR3 has 13 residues. J gave up 7 bases and V 0 bases, and 3 bases lay outside the gene matches. The CDR3 DNA sequence: TGCGCCAGCAGCTTGGAGGGGACAGTTGAAGCTTTCTTT. Its protein is CASSLEGTVEAFF.